The 8 T cell receptor beta chains given below trace back to one sample, sequenced in a study of T cell responses to AZD1222 COVID-19 vaccine. Produced via immunoSEQ multiplex PCR; TCRdb's table is partial and in-frame only. The table records approximately 150,000 clones, approximately 90% of them present only once. The starting material was peripheral blood, obtained on day 0 of AZD1222 vaccination. The receptors derive from an adult in good health.

The J gene is TRBJ1-4, the V gene TRBV7-8; D unresolved. Germline lookup yields CDR1 SGHVS and CDR2 FQNEAQ. V lost 1 base to trimming and J lost 5 bases, with 8 bases between them. The CDR3 has 14 residues. The CDR3 nucleotides are TGTGCCAGCAGCTTAGTGGCAGAGAATGAAAAACTGTTTTTT. This translates into CASSLVAENEKLFF.

This rearrangement joins TRBV6-1 to TRBJ1-5; no firm D call. The germline gives CDR1 MNHNS, CDR2 SASEGT. This CDR3 is built from 13 residues. V lost 2 bases to trimming and J lost 4 bases, with 6 bases between them. CDR3 sequence reads: CASSESGNQPQHF. In nucleotides, the CDR3 is TGTGCCAGCAGTGAAAGCGGAAATCAGCCCCAGCATTTT.

This clone was counted a single time. The chain joins TRBV27 to TRBJ2-1; D not certain. Germline CDR1 and CDR2: MNHEY and SMNVEV (reference sequence). Trimming took off 3 bases at V and 10 bases at J, with 13 bases between the two ends. The CDR3 is 13 amino acids. The CDR3 nucleotides are TGTGCCAGCAGTTTGTCAGGACCCCGCGAGCAGTTCTTC. This gives the protein CASSLSGPREQFF.

This clone has only one observation. The chain is built from TRBV7-9 and TRBJ2-3, with TRBD2 matching over 9 bases. V trimming: 5 bases; J trimming: 2 bases; junction bases outside the gene matches: 8. This CDR3 comprises 16 residues. Looked up from germline, CDR1 is SEHNR and CDR2 is FQNEAQ (reference sequence). The CDR3 sequence: CASSTSAGGDTDTQYF. CDR3 in DNA: TGTGCCAGCAGCACTTCAGCGGGAGGTGACACAGATACGCAGTATTTT.

CDR3 coding DNA: TGCGCCAGCAGCCCCCGGGCCTACCGAGCGAACACCGGGGAGCTGTTTTTT. It encodes CASSPRAYRANTGELFF. The chain is built from TRBV4-1 and TRBJ2-2; D remains ambiguous. This CDR3 contains 17 residues. Germline V gene data show CDR1 as MGHRA and CDR2 as YSYEKL. Trimming pared 4 bases from V and 0 bases from J, leaving 15 bases between.

V usage is TRBV5-1 and J usage is TRBJ2-7, with TRBD1 matching 8 bases. CDR1 and CDR2 from the germline V gene are SGHRS and YFSETQ. V lost 5 bases to trimming and J lost 3 bases; unmatched junction nucleotides: 10. CDR3 length equals 15 residues. The CDR3 spells CASRPGDRGDYEQYF. In DNA, the CDR3 is TGCGCCAGCAGACCTGGCGACAGGGGCGACTACGAGCAGTACTTC.

The chain has TRBV29-1 and TRBJ1-1; 7 bases are a match to TRBD1. Germline CDR1 is SQVTM and CDR2 is ANQGSEA. The V gene end was trimmed by 2 bases and the J gene end by 1 base; junction bases not matched to a gene: 7. CDR3 length: 15 amino acids. This CDR3 is CSVETGVRANTEAFF. For the CDR3, the DNA is TGCAGCGTTGAAACAGGGGTTCGGGCGAACACTGAAGCTTTCTTT.

The chain combines TRBV11-2 with TRBJ2-2; 7 nucleotides match TRBD2. Unmatched junction bases numbered 3, after V lost 7 bases and J lost 7 bases. The CDR3 is 12 residues long. Germline CDR1 and CDR2: SGHAT and FQNNGV. DNA of the CDR3: TGTGCCAGCATAGCGGGCGGCGGGGAGCTGTTTTTT. It yields the protein CASIAGGGELFF.